These T cell receptor beta chains were read from a single sample in a study of T cell responses to AZD1222 COVID-19 vaccine. Data came from immunoSEQ multiplex PCR; TCRdb stores just in-frame clones and leaves some out. The repertoire has 95,000 to 150,000 clones, 75% to 90% of them found once; the top ten carry approximately 3.4%. The sample here was peripheral blood, taken on day 0 of AZD1222 vaccination. These TCRs come from an adult in good health. CDR3s include the opening cysteine and the closing phenylalanine or tryptophan. Each record gives: clone size, V gene, CDR3 protein. Size tells how often a clone was seen (once, few, many) or the class of an expanded clone, and some rows leave it out.

clone_size: -
v_call: TRBV7-2
cdr3_aa: CASSLVTALGETQYF

clone_size: -
v_call: TRBV29-1
cdr3_aa: CSVEVGAGFSYEQYF

clone_size: -
v_call: TRBV28
cdr3_aa: CASTVNQGLAGVGEQFF

clone_size: -
v_call: TRBV3-1/TRBV3-2
cdr3_aa: CASSQGGEGLPSEQFF

clone_size: -
v_call: TRBV5-1
cdr3_aa: CASSLEGQGPGNTIYF

clone_size: -
v_call: TRBV7-2
cdr3_aa: CASSRGSVPLETQYF

clone_size: -
v_call: TRBV6-5
cdr3_aa: CASSIASGGDNEQFF

clone_size: -
v_call: TRBV9
cdr3_aa: CASSPRGTSDYEQYF

clone_size: -
v_call: TRBV21-1
cdr3_aa: CASSKVGDYDNEQFF

clone_size: few
v_call: TRBV7-2
cdr3_aa: CASSPWGSSYEQYF

clone_size: -
v_call: TRBV7-9
cdr3_aa: CASSLAGQRQAFF

clone_size: few
v_call: TRBV5-6
cdr3_aa: CASSLAGRVKTSGNTIYF

clone_size: -
v_call: TRBV19
cdr3_aa: CASSFDSWEKLFF

clone_size: -
v_call: TRBV4-2
cdr3_aa: CASSQDSQGHQETQYF

clone_size: once
v_call: TRBV7-3
cdr3_aa: CASSPTGDNSPLHF

clone_size: -
v_call: TRBV9
cdr3_aa: CASSVGSGLNTGELFF